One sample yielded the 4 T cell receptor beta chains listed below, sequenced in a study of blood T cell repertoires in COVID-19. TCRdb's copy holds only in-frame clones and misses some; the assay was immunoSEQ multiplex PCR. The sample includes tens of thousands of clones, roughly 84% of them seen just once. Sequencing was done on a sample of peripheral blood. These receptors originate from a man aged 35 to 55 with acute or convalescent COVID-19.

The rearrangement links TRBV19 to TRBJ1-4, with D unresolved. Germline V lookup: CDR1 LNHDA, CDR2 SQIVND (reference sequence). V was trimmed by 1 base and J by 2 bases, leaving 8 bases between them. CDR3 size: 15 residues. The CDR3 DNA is TGTGCCAGTAGTATAGCGGGTTCGACTAATGAAAAACTGTTTTTT. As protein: CASSIAGSTNEKLFF. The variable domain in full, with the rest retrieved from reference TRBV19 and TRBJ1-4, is DGGITQSPKYLFRKEGQNVTLSCEQNLNHDAMYWYRQDPGQGLRLIYYSQIVNDFQKGDIAEGYSVSREKKESFPLTVTSAQKNPTAFYLCASSIAGSTNEKLFFGSGTQLSVL.

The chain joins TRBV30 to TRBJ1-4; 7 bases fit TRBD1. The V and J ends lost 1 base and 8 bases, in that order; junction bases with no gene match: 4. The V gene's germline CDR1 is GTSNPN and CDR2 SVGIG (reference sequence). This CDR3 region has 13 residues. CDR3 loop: CAWSGQGYEKLFF. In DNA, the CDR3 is TGTGCCTGGAGTGGACAGGGATACGAAAAACTGTTTTTT.

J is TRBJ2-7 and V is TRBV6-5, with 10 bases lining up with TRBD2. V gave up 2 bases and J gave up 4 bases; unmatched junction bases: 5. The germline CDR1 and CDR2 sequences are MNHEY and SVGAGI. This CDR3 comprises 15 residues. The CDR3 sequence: CASSYDRTSGYEQYF. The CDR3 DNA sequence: TGTGCCAGCAGTTACGACCGGACTAGCGGTTACGAGCAGTACTTC.

CDR3 DNA sequence: TGCGCCAGCAGCTCTCACAACAGGGATGGGAATGAAAAACTGTTTTTT. Its protein is CASSSHNRDGNEKLFF. J is TRBJ1-4 and V is TRBV4-1, with D perhaps matching TRBD1 (6 bases). Trimming cost V 5 bases and J 5 bases, with 18 bases left between them. The CDR3 spans 16 residues. CDR1 MGHRA and CDR2 YSYEKL come from the germline V gene.